This is a list of T cell receptor beta chains from one sample in a study of T cells in Graves' hyperthyroidism and ophthalmopathy. In TCRdb, the multiplex PCR reads were re-called with MiXCR into one record per CDR3 protein. The sample includes around 280,000 distinct CDR3 sequences, 12% to 15% of them seen just once. What was sequenced was blood. These receptors all stem from a woman aged 40 to 50 with Graves' hyperthyroidism. The CDR3 runs from the conserved cysteine through the conserved F or W.

TRBV28,CASSLSWWGGYTF
TRBV12-3/TRBV12-4,CASSPRLAGTGTQYF
TRBV6-1,CASSPGDYGYTF
TRBV28,CAAGGRYYEQYF
TRBV3-1,CASSQNTAEAFF
TRBV24-1,CATSDFGEPGYTF
TRBV9,CASSVATGGTIQYF
TRBV5-4,CASSRGLAGGEETQYF
TRBV20-1,CSALTGQYNSPLHF
TRBV7-9,CAGMSKGLGADTQYF
TRBV6-2/TRBV6-3,CASSYNRGPGEQYF
TRBV28,CASSLIPSPTSQAFF
TRBV29-1,CSVRQGAEQFF
TRBV5-1,CASSLTGDGFGEQFF
TRBV28,CASNRPGSGNTIYF
TRBV7-2,CASSTQGSIDTQYF
TRBV7-2,CASSLEEGVAGYTDTQYF
TRBV11-2,CASSLGWAADTQYF
TRBV20-1,CSARDFGQGNTEAFF
TRBV28,CASSTAAPSGHNEQFF
TRBV7-2,CASSEVAGDYGYTF
TRBV5-6,CASSRQDRGFSPLHF
TRBV29-1,CSVDVGLTTYEQYF
TRBV10-3,CAISESLVRDGQPQHF
TRBV28,CASSLPNKDAPALF
TRBV29-1,CSGQLVENTEAFF
TRBV5-1,CASSLEPASDEQFF
TRBV2,CASSASGRTLYEQYF
TRBV6-5,CASSYGTSGEGETQYF